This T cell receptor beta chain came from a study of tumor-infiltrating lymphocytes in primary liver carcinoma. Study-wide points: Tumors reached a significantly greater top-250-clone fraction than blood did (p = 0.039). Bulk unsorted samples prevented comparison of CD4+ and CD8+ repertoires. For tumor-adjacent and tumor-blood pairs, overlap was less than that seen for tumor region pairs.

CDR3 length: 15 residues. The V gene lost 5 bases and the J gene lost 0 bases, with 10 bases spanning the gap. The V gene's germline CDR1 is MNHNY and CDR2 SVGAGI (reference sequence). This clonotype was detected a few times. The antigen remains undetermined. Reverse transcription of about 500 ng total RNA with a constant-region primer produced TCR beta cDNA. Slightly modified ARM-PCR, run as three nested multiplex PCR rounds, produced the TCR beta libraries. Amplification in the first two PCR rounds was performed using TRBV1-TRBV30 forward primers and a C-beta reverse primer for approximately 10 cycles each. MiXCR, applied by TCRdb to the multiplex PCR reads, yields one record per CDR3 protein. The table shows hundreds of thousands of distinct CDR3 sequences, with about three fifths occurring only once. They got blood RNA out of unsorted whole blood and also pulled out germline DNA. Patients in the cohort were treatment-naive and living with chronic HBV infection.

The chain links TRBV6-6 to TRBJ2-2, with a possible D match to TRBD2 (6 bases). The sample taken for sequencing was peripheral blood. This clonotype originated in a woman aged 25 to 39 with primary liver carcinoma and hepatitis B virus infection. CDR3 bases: TGTGCCAGCAGTCCAGCGGGCGCGAACACCGGGGAGCTGTTTTTT. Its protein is CASSPAGANTGELFF.